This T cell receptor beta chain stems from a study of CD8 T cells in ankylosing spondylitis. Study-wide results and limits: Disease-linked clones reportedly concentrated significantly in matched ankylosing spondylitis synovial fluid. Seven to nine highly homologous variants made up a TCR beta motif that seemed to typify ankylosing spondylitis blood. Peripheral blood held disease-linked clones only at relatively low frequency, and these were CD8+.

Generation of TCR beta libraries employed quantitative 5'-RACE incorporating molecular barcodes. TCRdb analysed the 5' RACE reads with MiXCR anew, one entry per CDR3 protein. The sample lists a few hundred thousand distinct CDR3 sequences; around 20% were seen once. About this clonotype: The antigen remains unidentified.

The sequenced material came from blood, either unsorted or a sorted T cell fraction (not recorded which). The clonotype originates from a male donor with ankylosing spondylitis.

CDR3 nucleotides: TGCGCCAGCAGCCAAGTTCTGCCGGGGGGGTACAGCGGGGAGCTGTTTTTT. As protein: CASSQVLPGGYSGELFF. The chain recombines TRBV4-1 with TRBJ2-2; 8 bases are shared with TRBD2. The CDR3 is 17 residues long. From germline, CDR1 is MGHRA and CDR2 YSYEKL. The V segment lost 1 base and the J segment 7 bases; nucleotides outside the gene matches: 11.